This T cell receptor (beta chain) was profiled in a study of T-cell memory formation after mild COVID-19. As for the study in general: TCR clusters were largely donor specific.

The CDR3 is 15 amino acids. Germline V gene data show CDR1 as SNHLY and CDR2 as FYNNEI. The ends were cut back, 6 bases at V and 1 base at J, with 16 bases in the middle. Of note for this clonotype: Antigen specificity is unknown.

General study results and limits: Shrinking CD4+ clones were chiefly CM and EM; CD8+ ones were chiefly EMRA. Day 15 to 85 contractors were CD4/CD8 balanced; later expanders leaned CD4+.

The TCR alpha and TCR beta cDNA libraries, bearing sample barcodes and UMIs, were generated by 5'RACE using constant-segment primers. TCRdb redid the calling of the 5' RACE reads with MiXCR, one entry per CDR3 protein. Among about half a million distinct CDR3 sequences listed, roughly 18% were seen once. The TCR comes from an adult woman who had mild COVID-19 (a few samples of this study predate the infection). Cell type and time point are not known. V and J are TRBV2 and TRBJ2-7; possible D gene TRBD2, 6 bases. The source material was PBMCs or a T cell subset sorted from them (not recorded which). The CDR3 nucleotides read TGTGCCAGCAGCACGGGGGTGGTCCTTTCCTACGAGCAGTACTTC. Translating gives CASSTGVVLSYEQYF.